These 9 T cell receptor beta chains came from one sample sequenced in a study of radiation and T cells in renal cell carcinoma. Time point denoted: blood 4 weeks post-SBRT, at nephrectomy. Noted treatment: 15 Gy SBRT to primary tumor, nephrectomy 4 weeks later. The data were produced by immunoSEQ multiplex PCR, yet TCRdb's version contains in-frame clones alone and is incomplete. The table records about 170,000 clones, about 85% of them present only once. Source: blood, taken from a patient whose treatment included radiotherapy and nephrectomy. The receptors derive from a woman aged 45 to 65 with renal cell carcinoma.

J is TRBJ1-1 and V is TRBV7-2; D not resolved. V was clipped by 0 bases and J by 1 base, with 12 bases between them. CDR1 is SGHTA, CDR2 FQGNSA, per germline. The CDR3 totals 16 residues. CDR3 sequence: CASSLASIFTNTEAFF. The CDR3 DNA sequence: TGTGCCAGCAGCTTAGCTTCTATTTTTACGAACACTGAAGCTTTCTTT.

V and J are TRBV15 and TRBJ2-1; 8 nucleotides agree with TRBD2. Looked up from germline, CDR1 is LNHNV and CDR2 is YYDKDF (reference sequence). CDR3 length: 14 amino acids. V lost 5 bases to trimming and J lost 6 bases; unmatched junction nucleotides: 6. CDR3 region: CATSVAGTSNEQFF. The CDR3, as DNA: TGTGCCACCAGCGTAGCCGGGACTAGCAATGAGCAGTTCTTC.

The gene calls are TRBV7-9 and TRBJ2-1; D is unclear. Trimming took 2 bases from V and 5 from J, leaving 10 bases between them. Germline-derived CDR1 and CDR2 are SEHNR and FQNEAQ (reference sequence). The CDR3 has 14 residues. This chain's CDR3 is CASSLTGKHNEQFF. For the CDR3, the DNA is TGTGCCAGCAGCTTAACTGGGAAGCACAATGAGCAGTTCTTC.

The chain is built from TRBV11-2 and TRBJ2-1; D might be TRBD1 or TRBD2, each matching 5 bases. The V end lost 2 bases, the J end lost 10 bases, and 18 bases lay between the germline ends. Per germline, CDR1 SGHAT and CDR2 FQNNGV. This CDR3 spans 15 amino acids. CDR3 in DNA: TGTGCCAGCAGCTTAAGTGGGTGGATGGGGGACGAGCAGTTCTTC. Translated, it gives CASSLSGWMGDEQFF.

Concerning this clone itself: Other DNA sequences in the sample encode the same CDR3. The chain is built from TRBV18 and TRBJ2-7; 7 bases fit TRBD1. There are 12 residues in the CDR3. The germline gives CDR1 KGHSH, CDR2 LQKENI. The trim removed 3 bases at V and 4 bases at J, leaving 0 bases unmatched. CDR3 loop: CASSPTGYEQYF. As DNA, the CDR3 is TGTGCCAGCTCACCGACAGGGTACGAGCAGTACTTC.

V is TRBV28 and J is TRBJ2-5; a weak D match, TRBD2 (5 bases). CDR1 MDHEN and CDR2 SYDVKM come from the germline V gene. The CDR3 has 12 residues. Trimming left V 4 bases short and J 5 bases short, with 8 bases between. CDR3 bases: TGTGCCAGCAGTTCCGGGGTGGAGACCCAGTACTTC. As protein: CASSSGVETQYF.

A note on this clone: Other DNA variants within this sample encode the same CDR3. This chain connects TRBV7-2 to TRBJ1-1; D is uncertain. V lost 2 bases to trimming and J lost 1 base, with 5 bases between them. This CDR3 spans 13 amino acids. CDR1 SGHTA and CDR2 FQGNSA come from the germline V gene. CDR3 sequence (DNA): TGTGCCAGCAGCTTATGGGGGAACACTGAAGCTTTCTTT. Residues: CASSLWGNTEAFF.

The chain is built from TRBV11-3 and TRBJ1-1; possible D gene TRBD1, 6 bases. The CDR3 extends over 14 amino acids. V was clipped by 4 bases and J by 1 base, with 10 bases between them. From germline, CDR1 is SGHNT and CDR2 YENEEA. CDR3 DNA: TGTGCCAGCAGCTCACAGGGCAAGAACACTGAAGCTTTCTTT. It encodes CASSSQGKNTEAFF.

The rearrangement uses TRBV6-5 and TRBJ2-1, with D possibly being TRBD2 (5 bases). CDR3 length: 15 residues. Germline V gives CDR1 MNHEY, CDR2 SVGAGI. Trimming took 4 bases from V and 1 from J, leaving 11 bases between them. The CDR3 bases are TGTGCCAGCAGTTCTGAGGGCTTGTCCTACAATGAGCAGTTCTTC. Translating gives CASSSEGLSYNEQFF.